This TCR beta chain was sequenced during a study of T cell clones after liver transplantation. Sequenced by immunoSEQ multiplex PCR; TCRdb stores in-frame clones only, minus some. Of about 120,000 clones listed, approximately 90% are singletons. A note on this clone: Its antigen remains unidentified.

V shed 5 bases and J shed 7 bases, with 12 bases lying between them. The CDR3 consists of 13 residues. Germline V gene sequence: CDR1 SGDLS, CDR2 YYNGEE. Study outcomes and limitations: A larger donor-reactive than third-party decline suggested partial antigen-specific deletion.

The receptor was derived from a human patient who received a liver transplant. Some T cells here may be from the graft donor. The sample was CD4+ T cells from blood, taken 12 months after liver transplant. V and J are TRBV9 and TRBJ2-2; D remains unclear. The CDR3: CASSINTIGELFF. CDR3 bases: TGTGCCAGCAGTATAAATACAATCGGGGAGCTGTTTTTT.